Listed below are T cell receptor beta chains from one sample, sequenced in a study of cytomegalovirus exposure and HLA in healthy donors. The repertoire was sequenced with immunoSEQ multiplex PCR; TCRdb's copy has only in-frame clones and lacks some. This table holds about 100,000 clones, around 76% found once. What was sequenced was PBMCs. These receptors were collected from a man aged 40-55 years in good health and CMV-seropositive. Both conserved end residues are part of each CDR3. The D gene is left open where the match is weak. Size tells how often a clone was seen (once, few, many) or the class of an expanded clone, and some rows leave it out.

13,.,TRBV28,.,TRBJ2-1,CASSLPPKQEQFF,TGTGCCAGCAGTTTACCCCCGAAGCAAGAGCAGTTCTTC
16,.,TRBV5-6,.,TRBJ2-3,CASSQVGGAGADTQYF,TGTGCCAGCAGCCAGGTAGGGGGGGCCGGCGCAGATACGCAGTATTTT
15,TRBD2,TRBV7-6,.,TRBJ2-5,CASSPRLAGEETQYF,TGTGCCAGCAGCCCCCGACTAGCGGGAGAAGAGACCCAGTACTTC
14,.,TRBV28,.,TRBJ1-2,CASGAGRIRGGYTF,TGTGCCAGCGGTGCGGGGCGTATCCGTGGTGGCTACACCTTC
15,TRBD1,TRBV19,.,TRBJ2-2,CASRGQGMDSGELFF,TGTGCCAGTAGAGGACAGGGAATGGATTCCGGGGAGCTGTTTTTT
16,.,TRBV27,.,TRBJ2-7,CASSLGRRVGIHEQYF,TGTGCCAGCAGTTTAGGTAGGAGGGTGGGCATCCACGAGCAGTACTTC
16,.,TRBV6-1,.,TRBJ2-1,CASSEARSKPYNEQFF,TGTGCCAGCAGTGAAGCTCGGTCTAAACCCTACAATGAGCAGTTCTTC
15,TRBD1,TRBV5-1,.,TRBJ2-7,CASSLGWTGENEQYF,TGCGCCAGCAGCTTGGGGTGGACAGGGGAGAACGAGCAGTACTTC
12,.,TRBV7-2,once,TRBJ1-5,CASSPPGQPQHF,TGTGCCAGCAGCCCCCCCGGTCAGCCCCAGCATTTT
12,.,TRBV2,.,TRBJ2-7,CASGGGSYEQYF,TGTGCCAGCGGGGGCGGGTCCTACGAGCAGTACTTC
15,TRBD2,TRBV11-2,once,TRBJ2-1,CASSPLNPSGRKQFF,TGTGCCAGCAGCCCTTTAAATCCGAGCGGGAGAAAACAGTTCTTC
15,TRBD2,TRBV5-1,once,TRBJ2-1,CASSPGTSGDNEQFF,TGCGCCAGCAGCCCCGGGACTAGCGGAGACAATGAGCAGTTCTTC
15,TRBD2,TRBV7-2,.,TRBJ2-3,CASSLASGDTDTQYF,TGTGCCAGCAGCTTAGCTAGCGGGGACACAGATACGCAGTATTTT
16,.,TRBV28,.,TRBJ1-2,CASSLGGGGTNYGYTF,TGTGCCAGCAGTTTAGGAGGGGGGGGGACTAACTATGGCTACACCTTC
15,TRBD2,TRBV4-1,.,TRBJ2-7,CASSQDPSGTYEQYF,TGCGCCAGCAGCCAAGATCCTAGCGGAACCTACGAGCAGTACTTC
15,TRBD1,TRBV15,.,TRBJ1-3,CATSGDRAAGNTIYF,TGTGCCACCAGCGGGGACAGGGCAGCTGGAAACACCATATATTTT
16,TRBD2,TRBV15,once,TRBJ2-5,CATSRIQRGYQETQYF,TGTGCCACCAGCAGAATCCAGCGGGGCTACCAAGAGACCCAGTACTTC
14,TRBD1,TRBV27,.,TRBJ1-1,CASRDREVATEAFF,TGTGCCAGCAGGGACAGGGAGGTTGCTACTGAAGCTTTCTTT
12,.,TRBV6-6,.,TRBJ2-7,CASSPHRDEQYF,TGTGCCAGCAGTCCCCACCGGGACGAGCAGTACTTC
15,TRBD2,TRBV6-6,.,TRBJ2-1,CASSSLAGSYNEQFF,TGTGCCAGCAGTTCTTTAGCGGGATCCTACAATGAGCAGTTCTTC
17,.,TRBV27,.,TRBJ2-2,CASSFSGPEANTGELFF,TGTGCCAGCAGTTTTTCAGGGCCCGAAGCGAACACCGGGGAGCTGTTTTTT
14,TRBD1,TRBV19,.,TRBJ1-4,CASSVQGAFEKLFF,TGTGCCAGTAGTGTACAGGGGGCGTTTGAAAAACTGTTTTTT
14,.,TRBV12-5,.,TRBJ2-3,CASGTGQNPDTQYF,TGTGCTAGTGGAACTGGACAAAACCCGGATACGCAGTATTTT
16,TRBD1,TRBV5-6,.,TRBJ2-1,CASSRTGDWTFNEQFF,TGTGCCAGCAGTCGGACAGGGGATTGGACGTTCAATGAGCAGTTCTTC
15,TRBD1,TRBV7-3,.,TRBJ2-1,CASSPLPGQGYEQFF,TGTGCCAGCAGCCCTCTACCGGGACAGGGTTATGAGCAGTTCTTC
14,.,TRBV28,.,TRBJ2-7,CASSFSRTHRDWLF,TGTGCCAGCAGTTTCTCACGGACACACCGGGACTGGCTATTC
15,TRBD2,TRBV9,.,TRBJ2-7,CASSVGAGGTYEQYF,TGTGCCAGCAGCGTAGGTGCGGGGGGCACCTACGAGCAGTACTTC
17,.,TRBV2,.,TRBJ1-1,CASSEGMGQKADTEAFF,TGTGCCAGCAGTGAAGGGATGGGGCAAAAGGCCGACACTGAAGCTTTCTTT
16,.,TRBV5-6,.,TRBJ2-2,CASSFLAGANTGELFF,TGTGCCAGCAGCTTCTTGGCGGGCGCGAACACCGGGGAGCTGTTTTTT
15,.,TRBV6-6,.,TRBJ1-1,CASRAGVRLNTEAFF,TGTGCCAGCAGAGCAGGGGTCCGTTTGAACACTGAAGCTTTCTTT
15,.,TRBV7-6,.,TRBJ1-4,CASSTNPGGDEKLFF,TGTGCCAGCAGCACCAACCCCGGGGGGGATGAAAAACTGTTTTTT
13,.,TRBV27,once,TRBJ2-7,CASSLGRGREQYF,TGTGCCAGCAGTTTGGGGAGAGGGCGCGAGCAGTACTTC
14,.,TRBV11-2,.,TRBJ1-1,CASSSIRANTEAFF,TGTGCCAGCAGCTCAATACGAGCTAACACTGAAGCTTTCTTT